This TCR beta chain derives from a study of early T cells in non-severe SARS-CoV-2 infection. Across the study: It was bulk RNA from unsorted whole blood that was sequenced, and the chains were unpaired. Whole-study results and caveats: Matching results from VDJdb favored anti-spike CD8 responses, leaving private and CD4 specificities undetected.

TCRdb reprocessed the 5' RACE reads with MiXCR, giving one entry per CDR3 protein. The profile shows tens of thousands of distinct CDR3 sequences, about 3.9% of them singletons. This clonotype has at least ten counts. Antigen specificity is unknown. This CDR3 region has 15 residues. Germline V lookup: CDR1 GTSNPN, CDR2 SVGIG (reference sequence). V dropped 3 bases and J dropped 4; count of bases not matched to a gene: 5. V is TRBV30 and J is TRBJ2-2; 10 positions agree with TRBD1. Sample: whole blood. The TCR originated in an adult who was a healthcare worker with PCR-confirmed SARS-CoV-2 infection or an uninfected control (not recorded which). CDR3 bases: TGTGCCTGGAGGGACAGGGGGAGTTCCACCGGGGAGCTGTTTTTT. This gives the protein CAWRDRGSSTGELFF.